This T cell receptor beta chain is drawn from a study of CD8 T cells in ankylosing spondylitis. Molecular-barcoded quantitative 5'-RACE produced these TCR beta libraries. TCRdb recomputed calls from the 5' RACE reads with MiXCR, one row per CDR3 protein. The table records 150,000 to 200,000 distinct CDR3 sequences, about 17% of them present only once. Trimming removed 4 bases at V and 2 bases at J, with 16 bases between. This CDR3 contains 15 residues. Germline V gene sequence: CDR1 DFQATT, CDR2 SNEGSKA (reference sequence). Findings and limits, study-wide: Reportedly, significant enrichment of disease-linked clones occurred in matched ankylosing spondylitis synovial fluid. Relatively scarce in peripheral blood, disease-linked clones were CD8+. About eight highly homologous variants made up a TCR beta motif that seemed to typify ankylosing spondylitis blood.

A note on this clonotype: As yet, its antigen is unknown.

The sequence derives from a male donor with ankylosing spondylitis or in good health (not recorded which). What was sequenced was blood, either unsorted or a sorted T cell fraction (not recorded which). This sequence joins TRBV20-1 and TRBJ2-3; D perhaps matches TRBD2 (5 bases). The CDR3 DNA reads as TGCAGTGCTACGCAACGGGGAGAGAACACAGATACGCAGTATTTT. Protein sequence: CSATQRGENTDTQYF.